The 9 T cell receptor beta chains listed next were all sequenced from one sample in a study of cytomegalovirus exposure and HLA in healthy donors. In the PCR, 60 Vbeta and 13 Jbeta primers were used. Clones were sequenced by immunoSEQ multiplex PCR, and TCRdb holds only the in-frame ones, with some missing. The table lists 150,000 or so clones, 60% to 80% of them singletons. Sample: PBMCs. These receptors were taken from a woman in her forties in good health and CMV-seronegative.

The rearrangement uses TRBV27 and TRBJ2-5, with 10 bases fitting TRBD2. The germline V gene encodes CDR1 MNHEY and CDR2 SMNVEV (reference sequence). Trimming removed 7 bases from V and 5 bases from J; junction bases left unmatched: 13. The CDR3 consists of 16 residues. Here the CDR3 DNA reads TGTGCCAGCATCGGGGGAAGCGGGGGGGCCTGGGAGACCCAGTACTTC. Amino acid sequence: CASIGGSGGAWETQYF.

CDR3 region: CASSTQRETQYF. Written as DNA, the CDR3 is TGTGCCAGCAGCACCCAGAGGGAGACCCAGTACTTC. The chain couples TRBV7-6 to TRBJ2-5, with D unclear. This CDR3 has 12 amino acids. Trimming took off 5 bases at V and 5 bases at J, with 9 bases between the two ends. Germline assignment: CDR1 SGHVS and CDR2 FNYEAQ.

The chain has TRBV13 and TRBJ2-1; D not resolved. Germline V gene sequence: CDR1 PRHDT, CDR2 FYEKMQ (reference sequence). Between the trimmed V and J ends, which lost 0 bases and 5 bases, there was a span of 5 bases. The CDR3 covers 13 residues. The CDR3 DNA follows: TGTGCCAGCAGCTTAGGCCTTAACAATGAGCAGTTCTTC. It yields the protein CASSLGLNNEQFF.

The V and J genes are TRBV7-9 and TRBJ1-1, with 8 bases fitting TRBD1. Per the germline V gene, CDR1 is SEHNR and CDR2 is FQNEAQ (reference sequence). V gave up 3 bases and J gave up 1 base; unmatched junction bases: 1. This CDR3 has 14 amino acids. CDR3 sequence: CASSLGQENTEAFF. The CDR3 coding sequence is TGTGCCAGCAGCTTGGGACAGGAGAACACTGAAGCTTTCTTT.

The chain links TRBV15 to TRBJ1-4; TRBD1 might be the D (6 bases). This CDR3 has 15 amino acids. Looked up from germline, CDR1 is LNHNV and CDR2 is YYDKDF (reference sequence). The germline V and J ends were trimmed by 4 bases and 5 bases, with 14 bases remaining between them. Here the CDR3 reads CATSKRGIRNEKLFF. The CDR3 coding sequence is TGTGCCACCAGCAAGAGGGGGATCAGGAATGAAAAACTGTTTTTT.

The V call is TRBV5-1, the J call TRBJ2-5, with unresolved D. The CDR3 has 13 residues. The V and J ends lost 2 bases and 4 bases respectively, with 9 bases between them. Germline lookup yields CDR1 SGHRS and CDR2 YFSETQ. The CDR3 DNA reads TGCGCCAGCAGCTTTGGGCTTCTAGAGACCCAGTACTTC. It encodes CASSFGLLETQYF.

This clone was counted once. This chain uses TRBV6-4 with TRBJ2-1, with 10 nucleotides matching TRBD2. Trimming removed 10 bases from V and 0 bases from J; junction bases left unmatched: 3. CDR1 and CDR2 (germline): MRHNA, SNTAGT. This CDR3 has 14 residues. The CDR3: CAKLAGVSYNEQFF. In DNA, the CDR3 is TGTGCCAAGCTAGCGGGAGTCTCCTACAATGAGCAGTTCTTC.

This chain links TRBV5-5 with TRBJ1-2; D gene ambiguous. The CDR3 loop spans 13 amino acids. Germline CDR1 is SGHKS and CDR2 is YYEKEE (reference sequence). The ends were cut back, 4 bases at V and 8 bases at J, with 15 bases in the middle. CDR3 in amino acids: CASSHQPGYGYTF. In nucleotides, the CDR3 is TGTGCCAGCAGCCACCAACCGGGGTACGGCTACACCTTC.

V and J are TRBV7-9 and TRBJ1-4, with TRBD1 matching 7 bases. The germline V gene has CDR1 SEHNR and CDR2 FQNEAQ (reference sequence). V dropped 8 bases and J dropped 2; count of bases not matched to a gene: 8. The CDR3 has 15 residues. As DNA, the CDR3 is TGTGCCAGCTCGAGGACAGGCGCGACTAATGAAAAACTGTTTTTT. Its translation is CASSRTGATNEKLFF.